This T cell receptor (beta chain) originates from a study of breast tumors, draining lymph nodes, adjacent tissues. TCRdb re-called the multiplex PCR reads with MiXCR, one entry per CDR3 protein. The sample lists 80,000 to 130,000 distinct CDR3 sequences, about 20% occurring once. Axillary draining lymph nodes of breast cancer patients supplied the node samples. CDR1 and CDR2 from the germline V gene are MNHNY and SVGAGI (reference sequence). V was shortened by 0 bases and J by 0 bases, with 15 bases between the two germline ends. This CDR3 region has 18 residues. This clonotype has ten or more counts.

The source material was axillary lymph node tissue. This receptor was taken from a female donor with breast cancer. Some clones in this sample may be carry-over from other donors' samples. J is TRBJ1-5 and V is TRBV6-6; tentatively, D is TRBD1 (5 bases). CDR3 residues: CASSYSSRTQYSNQPQHF. The CDR3 DNA is TGTGCCAGCAGTTACTCCTCGAGGACACAATATAGCAATCAGCCCCAGCATTTT.